This TCR beta chain originates from a study of cytomegalovirus exposure and HLA in healthy donors. Study observations and caveats: Overall, about 160 TCR beta chains were annotated as cytomegalovirus-associated.

This clone was detected only a few times. Antigen specificity is unknown. Generated by immunoSEQ multiplex PCR, the TCRdb table keeps only in-frame clones and is missing some. The sample consists of about 65,000 clones, just over 90% of them appearing once. CDR1 and CDR2 from the germline V gene are MNHEY and SVGAGI. V was trimmed by 5 bases and J by 4 bases, leaving 15 bases between them. The CDR3 runs to 15 residues. V gene TRBV6-5 combines with J gene TRBJ1-5, with unresolved D. The clonotype comes from a woman in her late teens or twenties in good health and CMV-seronegative. Input material: PBMCs. This CDR3 reads CASSQDSRGNQPQHF. CDR3 coding DNA: TGTGCCAGCAGTCAGGACTCTAGAGGAAATCAGCCCCAGCATTTT.